The 9 T cell receptor beta chains below all came from one sample that was sequenced in a study of blood T cells in healthy people across ages. Using a J-beta primer mix together with a sample-barcoded 5' primer, a second PCR was run for roughly 6 to 11 cycles. TCRdb re-called the 5' RACE reads through MiXCR, storing one row per CDR3 protein. Found here are 1.5 million to 2 million distinct CDR3 sequences, 49% of them singletons; the top ten hold 2.1%. Sequenced material: blood. The receptors here all came from a woman in her 40s in good health.

The chain joins TRBV2 to TRBJ2-2; TRBD1 matches 9 bases. This CDR3 contains 14 residues. Germline CDR1 is SNHLY and CDR2 is FYNNEI. With 9 bases clipped from V and 7 bases from J, the junction kept 9 bases outside the gene matches. CDR3 amino acids: CASLPYRGLGELFF. Written as DNA, the CDR3 is TGTGCCAGTCTACCGTACAGGGGGCTCGGGGAGCTGTTTTTT.

This clonotype was detected only a few times. The V gene is TRBV7-2, the J gene TRBJ2-1; a possible D gene is TRBD1 (5 bases). The CDR3 sequence is 14 residues long. The V end lost 0 bases, the J end lost 6 bases, and 9 bases lay between the germline ends. The germline V gene has CDR1 SGHTA and CDR2 FQGNSA. CDR3: CASSLALQGNEQFF. CDR3 bases: TGTGCCAGCAGCTTAGCGCTCCAGGGCAATGAGCAGTTCTTC.

The chain couples TRBV7-6 to TRBJ1-3; D not resolved. Per germline, CDR1 SGHVS and CDR2 FNYEAQ. This CDR3 comprises 15 residues. V gave up 2 bases and J gave up 0 bases, with 8 bases separating them. The CDR3: CASSLSADSGNTIYF. Here the CDR3 DNA reads TGTGCCAGCAGCTTATCCGCGGACTCTGGAAACACCATATATTTT.

This clonotype was detected only a few times. The rearrangement links TRBV20-1 to TRBJ1-2; the D gene is possibly TRBD1 (6 bases). The CDR3 has 15 amino acids. V dropped 0 bases and J dropped 0 bases, with 11 bases sitting between them. Germline assignment: CDR1 DFQATT and CDR2 SNEGSKA (reference sequence). As DNA, the CDR3 is TGCAGTGCTAGAGATCCGGACAGCACTAACTATGGCTACACCTTC. Translating it yields CSARDPDSTNYGYTF.

This clonotype was picked up one time. V is TRBV10-2 and J is TRBJ2-1; a possible D gene is TRBD2 (7 bases). The V end lost 7 bases, the J end lost 9 bases, and 22 bases lay between the germline ends. There are 15 residues in the CDR3. Germline CDR1 and CDR2: WSHSY and SAAADI. CDR3 nucleotide sequence: TGCGCCAGCACTCTCACTAGCGCCCGAGGGGGTGAGCAGTTCTTC. Protein: CASTLTSARGGEQFF.

The chain links TRBV4-2 to TRBJ2-5; 8 nucleotides agree with TRBD2. The junction had 13 bases not matched to a gene; V was cut back by 3 bases and J by 4 bases. CDR1 is LGHNA, CDR2 YNFKEQ, per germline. This CDR3 is built from 17 residues. In DNA form, the CDR3 reads TGTGCCAGCAGCCACTCCGTGGGGACTAGGTCGGCAGAGACCCAGTACTTC. It codes for CASSHSVGTRSAETQYF.

The rearrangement joins TRBV6-2 or TRBV6-3 to TRBJ2-7, with 7 bases that match TRBD1. With V trimmed by 7 bases and J by 5 bases, 8 bases remained unmatched. This CDR3 contains 13 residues. CDR1 is MNHEY and CDR2 is SVGEGT in the germline V gene. CDR3 DNA: TGTGCCAGCACCGGGACAGACCACCACGAGCAGTACTTC. Protein: CASTGTDHHEQYF.

This clonotype was detected a few times. J is TRBJ2-4 and V is TRBV12-5; TRBD1 is a possible D gene (6 bases). The V and J ends lost 0 bases and 2 bases respectively, with 14 bases between them. The CDR3 consists of 17 residues. Germline assignment: CDR1 LGHNT and CDR2 FRNRAP. CDR3 in amino acids: CASGLVRGGATKNIQYF. In nucleotides, the CDR3 is TGTGCTAGTGGTTTGGTACGTGGGGGCGCGACCAAAAACATTCAGTACTTC. Combining the CDR3 with reference TRBV12-5 and TRBJ2-4 gives the whole variable domain DARVTQTPRHKVTEMGQEVTMRCQPILGHNTVFWYRQTMMQGLELLAYFRNRAPLDDSGMPKDRFSAEMPDATLATLKIQPSEPRDSAVYFCASGLVRGGATKNIQYFGAGTRLSVL.

This clonotype was seen only a few times. This chain joins TRBV11-1 and TRBJ1-2, with D perhaps TRBD1 (6 bases). CDR1 SGHAT and CDR2 FQDESV come from the germline V gene (reference sequence). The CDR3 has 13 amino acids. Trimming shortened V by 2 bases and J by 7 bases, and 11 bases separated the two germline ends. CDR3: CASSLSLDSGYTF. CDR3 DNA: TGTGCCAGCAGCTTATCCTTGGACAGTGGCTACACCTTC.